This entry describes one T cell receptor beta chain. J lost 1 base, V lost 0 bases, and 7 bases had no gene match. The CDR3 is 17 amino acids. CDR1 and CDR2 from the germline V gene are LGHNA and YSLEER. Measured with immunoSEQ multiplex PCR; TCRdb has only the in-frame clones, and not every one. This sample has 85,000 to 100,000 clones, with almost 70% found just once. The data derive from a study of shared clonotypes between healthy human individuals. Sequences were obtained from memory CD8+ T cells sorted from blood. Subset noted: CD45RO+ cells pooled with CCR7-negative TemRA cells. This sequence originates from a man younger than 45 in good health. The V call is TRBV4-3, the J call TRBJ2-3, with 7 bases identical to TRBD2. As DNA, the CDR3 is TGCGCCAGCAGCCAAGAATTACTAGCGATGCGCACAGATACGCAGTATTTT. The encoded protein is CASSQELLAMRTDTQYF.